The entry that follows covers one T cell receptor (beta chain) sequence. The CDR3 covers 15 residues. V dropped 0 bases and J dropped 6 bases, with 15 bases sitting between them. Germline CDR1 and CDR2: LGHNA and YSLEER. This sample is drawn from a study of blood T cell repertoires in COVID-19. Study details: Sites in the United States, Italy and Spain provided acute and convalescent COVID-19 samples. The analysed material was cDNA or gDNA that came from T cells, B-cell-depleted T cells, or PBMCs.

Under the authors' procedure: Estimated nucleated cell counts came from reference gene primer amplification. Sequenced by immunoSEQ multiplex PCR; TCRdb stores in-frame clones only, minus some. Clone size and the V and J calls come from that table; the DNA yielded D and trimming. The sample lists 110,000 to 150,000 clones, around nine tenths occurring once. Sample: peripheral blood. The receptor's source is a woman between 40 and 55 years old with acute or convalescent COVID-19. The chain employs TRBV4-3 and TRBJ2-7; D might be TRBD2 (7 bases). As DNA, the CDR3 is TGCGCCAGCAGCCAAGAGGGGGGGCGCGTTCGCGAGCAGTACTTC. This codes for CASSQEGGRVREQYF.